This is a list of T cell receptor beta chains from one sample in a study of cytomegalovirus exposure and HLA in healthy donors. Sequencing used immunoSEQ multiplex PCR; TCRdb keeps in-frame clones, though not all of them. Of about 180,000 clones detected, over 65% appear once; the ten largest clones hold about 1.5%. The material sequenced was PBMCs. The receptors stem from a man between 18 and 29 years old in good health and CMV-seronegative. Both conserved end residues are part of each CDR3. The order of the fields is J gene, V gene, D gene, clone size, CDR3 DNA, CDR3 protein. A D gene is named only where the DNA matches it firmly. Size values are once, few and many counts, or a class for expanded clones, and some rows have none.

TRBJ2-7,TRBV6-6,TRBD2,-,TGTGCCAGCAGTTATCGGCGGGAGGGCCCCTACGAGCAGTACTTC,CASSYRREGPYEQYF
TRBJ2-1,TRBV2,TRBD1,once,TGTGCCAGCAGCGCCCTGGGGGCGGGACAGGGCCCTTTCAATGAGCAGTTCTTC,CASSALGAGQGPFNEQFF
TRBJ1-5,TRBV7-6,TRBD1,-,TGTGCCAGCAGGCAGGGGGTAGGGCAGCCCCAGCATTTT,CASRQGVGQPQHF
TRBJ2-7,TRBV5-1,TRBD1,-,TGCGCCAGCAGCTCGGGACAGGGGAGCCTGGGGGAGCAGTACTTC,CASSSGQGSLGEQYF
TRBJ2-7,TRBV2,-,-,TGTGCCAGCAGTGACGTTGGTGGCGGGGCGTCCTACGAGCAGTACTTC,CASSDVGGGASYEQYF
TRBJ1-1,TRBV2,-,-,TGTGCCAGCAGGGGACTCACCAACACTGAAGCTTTCTTT,CASRGLTNTEAFF
TRBJ2-7,TRBV29-1,TRBD1,once,TGCAGCGTCAAGGACAGGGACTCCTACGAGCAGTACTTC,CSVKDRDSYEQYF
TRBJ2-7,TRBV9,TRBD2,few,TGTGCCAGCAGCGTAGAGGGTAGCGGGAGGAACGAGCAGTACTTC,CASSVEGSGRNEQYF
TRBJ2-1,TRBV7-2,TRBD2,-,TGTGCCAGCAGCGCGTTTTCGGGGGGATTCTACAATGAGCAGTTCTTC,CASSAFSGGFYNEQFF
TRBJ2-5,TRBV6-6,TRBD1,-,TGTGCCAGCAGTTATCGGACAGGGCCCTTCGGGGAGACCCAGTACTTC,CASSYRTGPFGETQYF
TRBJ2-3,TRBV15,-,once,TGTGCCACCAGCAGGGGCTTTTGGCAGCAGAGCACAGATACGCAGTATTTT,CATSRGFWQQSTDTQYF
TRBJ2-6,TRBV9,TRBD2,-,TGTGCCAGCAGCGTAGTGGGGGAGGGGCGCTCTGGGGCCAACGTCCTGACTTTC,CASSVVGEGRSGANVLTF
TRBJ2-5,TRBV10-3,TRBD1,-,TGTGCCACCCGGACAGGCGTTGAGCTTCAGTACTTC,CATRTGVELQYF
TRBJ2-1,TRBV6-5,-,-,TGTGCCAGCAGTTCCGACGAGGTTCGGAATGAGCAGTTCTTC,CASSSDEVRNEQFF
TRBJ2-7,TRBV7-9,-,-,TGTGCCAGCAGCTTTGCGGACGAGCAGTACTTC,CASSFADEQYF
TRBJ1-2,TRBV5-5,TRBD1,-,TGTGCCAGCAGCCCAACAGGGGTTTATGGCTACACCTTC,CASSPTGVYGYTF
TRBJ1-6,TRBV6-1,TRBD1,-,TGTGCCAGCAGTGGCGGGACAGGGGGCATCGGGACCCTCCACTTT,CASSGGTGGIGTLHF
TRBJ1-2,TRBV28,-,-,TGTGCCAGCACCTTAAGGGGCAGGGTCTATGGCTACACCTTC,CASTLRGRVYGYTF
TRBJ2-1,TRBV30,-,-,TGTGCCTGGAGTGTACGCGAAAGTGAGCAGTTCTTC,CAWSVRESEQFF
TRBJ2-1,TRBV28,TRBD2,-,TGTGCCAGCAGCCGTGGAGCGGGGTCCCTCAATGAGCAGTTCTTC,CASSRGAGSLNEQFF
TRBJ2-5,TRBV18,TRBD2,-,TGTGCCAGCTCACCAACACTAGCGGGGGGGACCCAAGAGACCCAGTACTTC,CASSPTLAGGTQETQYF
TRBJ1-2,TRBV5-1,-,-,TGCGCCAGCAGTTTGGCCGGACAACCTAACTATGGCTACACCTTC,CASSLAGQPNYGYTF
TRBJ1-1,TRBV27,-,-,TGTGCCAGCAGTTTAATAGGACAGATAGAGGCTTTCTTT,CASSLIGQIEAFF
TRBJ1-4,TRBV27,TRBD1,-,TGTGCCAGCAAAGTGACAGGGTCATTAGTTGCAACTAATGAAAAACTGTTTTTT,CASKVTGSLVATNEKLFF
TRBJ1-2,TRBV19,TRBD1,-,TGTGCCAGCAGAATCCCGGGACAGGGGAACTATGGCTACACCTTC,CASRIPGQGNYGYTF
TRBJ2-1,TRBV2,TRBD1,-,TGTGCCAGCAGTGAAGGCCACCAGGGGGCGCATAATGAGCAGTTCTTC,CASSEGHQGAHNEQFF
TRBJ2-7,TRBV19,TRBD2,-,TGTGCCAGTAAGGATGGGAGCGGGAAGTACGAGCAGTACTTC,CASKDGSGKYEQYF
TRBJ2-5,TRBV5-3,-,once,TGTGCCCCACAGGAGGGAGGGGGGCAGGCGAAGGGGGAGACCCAGTACTTC,CAPQEGGGQAKGETQYF
TRBJ2-3,TRBV15,-,-,TGTGCCACCAGCAGAGACAGGGGAGATACGCAGTATTTT,CATSRDRGDTQYF
TRBJ1-2,TRBV28,-,-,TGTGCCAGCAGTTTCAGAGGGATAGGCTATGGCTACACCTTC,CASSFRGIGYGYTF
TRBJ2-3,TRBV5-1,TRBD2,-,TGCGCCAGCAGCTCGGGGAGAACTAGCGGGGGGGCCCCAGATACGCAGTATTTT,CASSSGRTSGGAPDTQYF
TRBJ2-7,TRBV27,-,-,TGTGCCAGCAGTATGTTCCTCTCCTACGAGCAGTACTTC,CASSMFLSYEQYF
TRBJ2-1,TRBV18,-,-,TGTGCCAGCTCACCTCCAGGGACTCCCCCCTACAATGAGCAGTTCTTC,CASSPPGTPPYNEQFF
TRBJ1-1,TRBV5-1,-,-,TGCGCCAGCAGCTTGGCGACATATCGCACTGAAGCTTTCTTT,CASSLATYRTEAFF
TRBJ2-5,TRBV7-2,TRBD2,-,TGTGCCAGCAGGCAGACTAGCGGGTACGGGGAGACCCAGTACTTC,CASRQTSGYGETQYF
TRBJ2-7,TRBV9,-,-,TGTGCCAGCAGCGTAGACGGACTTAGCTCCTACGAGCAGTACTTC,CASSVDGLSSYEQYF
TRBJ2-2,TRBV15,-,-,TGTGCCACCACACAGGTAGGGAGGAGGGGCACCGGGGAGCTGTTTTTT,CATTQVGRRGTGELFF
TRBJ2-2,TRBV4-2,TRBD2,-,TGTGCCAGCAGCCAGGGGGAGGGTATAGCCGGGGAGCTGTTTTTT,CASSQGEGIAGELFF
TRBJ1-1,TRBV11-2,TRBD1,few,TGTGCCAGCAGCGATCCGGGACAGTCCATGAACACTGAAGCTTTCTTT,CASSDPGQSMNTEAFF
TRBJ1-1,TRBV7-9,TRBD1,-,TGTTCCAGCAGCTTAAGGACAGGGACAACTTTCTTT,CSSSLRTGTTFF
TRBJ2-3,TRBV7-9,-,-,TGTGCCAGCAGCTGGCAACGCACAGATACGCAGTATTTT,CASSWQRTDTQYF
TRBJ1-5,TRBV7-9,-,-,TGTGCCAGCAGCTTAGGGTCGGGGAATCAGCCCCAGCATTTT,CASSLGSGNQPQHF
TRBJ1-6,TRBV5-4,-,-,TGTGCCAGCAGCCCCGGACGGGAACCACCCCTCCACTTT,CASSPGREPPLHF
TRBJ2-3,TRBV6-6,-,few,TGTGCCAGCACCCGGAATCGCCCAGGATTAGATACGCAGTATTTT,CASTRNRPGLDTQYF
TRBJ2-2,TRBV19,TRBD2,-,TGTGCCAGTAGTCCCCATCTGGGACTAGCGGGCGCGAACACCGGGGAGCTGTTTTTT,CASSPHLGLAGANTGELFF
TRBJ2-6,TRBV18,-,-,TGTGCCAGCTCACCGATTACGGCAGGGCCCTCTGGGGCCAACGTCCTGACTTTC,CASSPITAGPSGANVLTF
TRBJ2-1,TRBV7-9,-,-,TGTGCCAGCAGCGCTCGACTGGGCCGGGGCTCCTACAATGAGCAGTTCTTC,CASSARLGRGSYNEQFF
TRBJ2-3,TRBV7-9,-,-,TGTGCCAGCAGCTTAGAGCTAGATACGCAGTATTTT,CASSLELDTQYF
TRBJ2-7,TRBV27,-,-,TGTGCCAGCAGTTTATACCCACAGGACACCTACGAGCAGTACTTC,CASSLYPQDTYEQYF
TRBJ2-1,TRBV28,TRBD2,-,TGTGCCAGCAGTTTATCCGGGACTAGCTTTTTCCACAATGAGCAGTTCTTC,CASSLSGTSFFHNEQFF
TRBJ2-1,TRBV15,-,-,TGTGCCACCAGCAGAGGGGCCGGGAACAATGAGCAGTTCTTC,CATSRGAGNNEQFF
TRBJ1-1,TRBV5-1,-,-,TGCGCCAGCAGCTTGGTAGGCGGGGTGCGATCGAACACTGAAGCTTTCTTT,CASSLVGGVRSNTEAFF
TRBJ1-5,TRBV27,-,-,TGTGCCAGCAGTCGCGCCGGGGCGGGGTATAGCAATCAGCCCCAGCATTTT,CASSRAGAGYSNQPQHF
TRBJ1-2,TRBV21-1,-,-,TGTGCCAGCAGTTTAAGGGACAGACATCGCTATGGCTACACCTTC,CASSLRDRHRYGYTF
TRBJ1-1,TRBV6-6,-,-,TGTGCCAGCAGTAACCTGGGAGACACTGAAGCTTTCTTT,CASSNLGDTEAFF